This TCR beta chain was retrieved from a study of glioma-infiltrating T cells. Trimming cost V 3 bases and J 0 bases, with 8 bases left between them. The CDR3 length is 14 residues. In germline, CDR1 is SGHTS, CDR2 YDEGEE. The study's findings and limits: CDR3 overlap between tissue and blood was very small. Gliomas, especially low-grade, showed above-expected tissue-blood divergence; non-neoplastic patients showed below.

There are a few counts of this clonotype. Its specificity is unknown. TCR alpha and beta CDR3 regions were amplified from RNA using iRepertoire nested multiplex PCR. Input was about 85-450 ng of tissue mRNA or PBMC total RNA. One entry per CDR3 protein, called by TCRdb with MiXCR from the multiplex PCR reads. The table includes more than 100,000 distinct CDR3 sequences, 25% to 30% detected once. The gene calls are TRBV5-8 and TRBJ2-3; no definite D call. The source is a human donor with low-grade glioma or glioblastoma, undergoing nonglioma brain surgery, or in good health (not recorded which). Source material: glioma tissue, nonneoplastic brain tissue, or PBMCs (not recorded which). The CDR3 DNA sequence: TGTGCCAGCAGCTCCTTCCCGAGCACAGATACGCAGTATTTT. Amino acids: CASSSFPSTDTQYF.